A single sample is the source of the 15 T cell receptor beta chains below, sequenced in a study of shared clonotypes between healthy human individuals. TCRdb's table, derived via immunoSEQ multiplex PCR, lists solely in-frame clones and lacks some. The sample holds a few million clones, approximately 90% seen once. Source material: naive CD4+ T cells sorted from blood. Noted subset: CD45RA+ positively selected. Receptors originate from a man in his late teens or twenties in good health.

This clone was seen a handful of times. Here the CDR3 reads CASEGVGSPLHF. Here the CDR3 DNA reads TGTGCCAGCGAAGGGGTTGGGTCACCCCTCCACTTT. This sequence joins TRBV28 and TRBJ1-6, with a possible D match to TRBD1 (5 bases). Germline CDR1 MDHEN, CDR2 SYDVKM. The V end was cut by 8 bases, the J end by 10 bases, with 12 bases between. The CDR3 totals 12 residues.

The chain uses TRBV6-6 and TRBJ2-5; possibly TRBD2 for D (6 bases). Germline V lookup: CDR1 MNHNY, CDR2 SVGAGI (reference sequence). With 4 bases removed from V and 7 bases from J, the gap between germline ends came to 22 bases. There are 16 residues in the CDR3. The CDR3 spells CASSSGTHGSVGTQYF. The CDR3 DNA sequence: TGTGCCAGCAGTTCCGGGACTCACGGTTCGGTCGGGACCCAGTACTTC.

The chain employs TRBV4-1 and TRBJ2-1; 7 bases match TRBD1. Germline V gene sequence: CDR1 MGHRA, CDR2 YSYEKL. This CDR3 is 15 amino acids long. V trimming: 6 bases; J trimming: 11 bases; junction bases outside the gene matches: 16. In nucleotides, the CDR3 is TGCGCCAGCAGGCCCGGGACAGAAGTTCAGACTAAGCAGTTCTTC. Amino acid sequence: CASRPGTEVQTKQFF.

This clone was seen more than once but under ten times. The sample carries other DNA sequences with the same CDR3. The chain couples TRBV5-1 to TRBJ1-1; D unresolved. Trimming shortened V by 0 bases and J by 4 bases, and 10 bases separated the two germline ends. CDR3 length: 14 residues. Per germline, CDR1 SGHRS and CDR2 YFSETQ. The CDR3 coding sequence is TGCGCCAGCAGCTTGGTCCCGGGTACCACTGAAGCTTTCTTT. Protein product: CASSLVPGTTEAFF. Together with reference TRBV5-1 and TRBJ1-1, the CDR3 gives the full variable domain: KAGVTQTPRYLIKTRGQQVTLSCSPISGHRSVSWYQQTPGQGLQFLFEYFSETQRNKGNFPGRFSGRQFSNSRSEMNVSTLELGDSALYLCASSLVPGTTEAFFGQGTRLTVV.

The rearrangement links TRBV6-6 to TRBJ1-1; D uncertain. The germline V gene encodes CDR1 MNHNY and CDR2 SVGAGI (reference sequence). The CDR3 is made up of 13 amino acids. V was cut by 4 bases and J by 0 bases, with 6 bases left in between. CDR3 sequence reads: CASSSTVNTEAFF. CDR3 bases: TGTGCCAGCAGTTCCACAGTGAACACTGAAGCTTTCTTT.

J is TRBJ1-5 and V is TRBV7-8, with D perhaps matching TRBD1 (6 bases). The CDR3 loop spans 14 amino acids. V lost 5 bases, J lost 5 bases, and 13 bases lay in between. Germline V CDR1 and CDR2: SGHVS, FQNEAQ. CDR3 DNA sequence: TGTGCCAGCAGCGGGCGGGACACACATCAGCCCCAGCATTTT. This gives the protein CASSGRDTHQPQHF. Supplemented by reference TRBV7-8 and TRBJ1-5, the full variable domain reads GAGVSQSPRYKVAKRGQDVALRCDPISGHVSLFWYQQALGQGPEFLTYFQNEAQLDKSGLPSDRFFAERPEGSVSTLKIQRTQQEDSAVYLCASSGRDTHQPQHFGDGTRLSIL.

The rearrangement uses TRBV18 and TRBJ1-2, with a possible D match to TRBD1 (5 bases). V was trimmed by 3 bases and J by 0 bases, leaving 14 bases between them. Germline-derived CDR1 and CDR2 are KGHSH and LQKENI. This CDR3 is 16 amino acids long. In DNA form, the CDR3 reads TGTGCCAGCTCACCCTCGGACACTACAGCTAACTATGGCTACACCTTC. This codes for CASSPSDTTANYGYTF.

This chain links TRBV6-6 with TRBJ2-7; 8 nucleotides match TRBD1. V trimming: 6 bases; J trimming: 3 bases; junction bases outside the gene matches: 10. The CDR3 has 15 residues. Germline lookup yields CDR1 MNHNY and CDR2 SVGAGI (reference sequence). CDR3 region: CASRSPGQDYYEQYF. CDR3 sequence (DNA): TGTGCCAGCAGATCACCGGGACAGGATTACTACGAGCAGTACTTC.

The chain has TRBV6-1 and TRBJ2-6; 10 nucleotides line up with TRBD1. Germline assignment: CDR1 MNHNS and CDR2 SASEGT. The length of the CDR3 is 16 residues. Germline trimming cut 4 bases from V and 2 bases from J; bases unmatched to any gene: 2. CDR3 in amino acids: CASSGGQGAGANVLTF. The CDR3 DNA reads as TGTGCCAGCAGTGGCGGACAGGGGGCTGGGGCCAACGTCCTGACTTTC.

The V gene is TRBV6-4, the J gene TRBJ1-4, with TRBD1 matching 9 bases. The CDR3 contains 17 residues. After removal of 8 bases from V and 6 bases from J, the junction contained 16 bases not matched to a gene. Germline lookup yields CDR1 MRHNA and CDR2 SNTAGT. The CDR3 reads CASGILSSRTGDEKLFF. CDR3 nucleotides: TGTGCCAGCGGGATCCTTTCGAGCAGGACAGGGGATGAAAAACTGTTTTTT.

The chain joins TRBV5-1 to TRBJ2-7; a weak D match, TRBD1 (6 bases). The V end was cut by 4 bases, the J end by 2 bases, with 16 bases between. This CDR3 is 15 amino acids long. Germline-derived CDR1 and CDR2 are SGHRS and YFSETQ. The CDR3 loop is CASSLRGALTYEQYF. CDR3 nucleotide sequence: TGCGCCAGCAGCCTCAGGGGCGCCCTGACCTACGAGCAGTACTTC.

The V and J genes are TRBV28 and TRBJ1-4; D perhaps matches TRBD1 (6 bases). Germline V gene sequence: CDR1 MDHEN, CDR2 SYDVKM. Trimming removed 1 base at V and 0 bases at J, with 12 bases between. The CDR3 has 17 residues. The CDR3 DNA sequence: TGTGCCAGCAGTTTATACGAGACAGGACCAACTAATGAAAAACTGTTTTTT. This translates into CASSLYETGPTNEKLFF. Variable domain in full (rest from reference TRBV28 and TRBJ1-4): DVKVTQSSRYLVKRTGEKVFLECVQDMDHENMFWYRQDPGLGLRLIYFSYDVKMKEKGDIPEGYSVSREKKERFSLILESASTNQTSMYLCASSLYETGPTNEKLFFGSGTQLSVL.

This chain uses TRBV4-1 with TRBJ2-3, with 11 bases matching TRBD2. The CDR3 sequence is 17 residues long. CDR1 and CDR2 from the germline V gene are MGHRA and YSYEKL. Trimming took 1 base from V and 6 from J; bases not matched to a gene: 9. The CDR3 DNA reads TGCGCCAGCAGCCAAGCGCCGGGACTAGCGGTCCTGGATACGCAGTATTTT. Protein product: CASSQAPGLAVLDTQYF.

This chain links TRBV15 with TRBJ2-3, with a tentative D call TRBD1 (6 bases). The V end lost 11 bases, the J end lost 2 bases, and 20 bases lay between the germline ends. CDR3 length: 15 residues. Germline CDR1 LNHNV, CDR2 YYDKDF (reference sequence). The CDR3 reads CASQPGTTYTDTQYF. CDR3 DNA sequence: TGTGCCTCCCAGCCAGGGACAACCTACACAGATACGCAGTATTTT. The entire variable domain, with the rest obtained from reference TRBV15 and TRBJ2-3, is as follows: DAMVIQNPRYQVTQFGKPVTLSCSQTLNHNVMYWYQQKSSQAPKLLFHYYDKDFNNEADTPDNFQSRRPNTSFCFLDIRSPGLGDTAMYLCASQPGTTYTDTQYFGPGTRLTVL.

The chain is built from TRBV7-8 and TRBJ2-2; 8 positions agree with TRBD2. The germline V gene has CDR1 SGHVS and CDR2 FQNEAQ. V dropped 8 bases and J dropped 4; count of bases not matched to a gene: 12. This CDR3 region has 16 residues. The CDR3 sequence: CASGLRGGILTGELFF. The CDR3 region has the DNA TGTGCCAGCGGGCTACGGGGGGGGATTCTCACCGGGGAGCTGTTTTTT.